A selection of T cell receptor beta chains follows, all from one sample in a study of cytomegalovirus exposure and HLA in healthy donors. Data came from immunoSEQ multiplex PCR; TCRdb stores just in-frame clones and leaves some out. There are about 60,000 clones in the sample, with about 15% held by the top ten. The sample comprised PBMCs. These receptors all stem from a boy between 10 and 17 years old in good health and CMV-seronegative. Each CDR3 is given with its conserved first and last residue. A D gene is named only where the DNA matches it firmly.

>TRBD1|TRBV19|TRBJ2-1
TGTGCCAGTAGTATGGGACAGGGGAGGATTAATGAGCAGTTCTTC
CASSMGQGRINEQFF
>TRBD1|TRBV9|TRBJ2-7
TGTGCCAGCAGCGTAGGAGTGGGACAGGTCTACGAGCAGTACTTC
CASSVGVGQVYEQYF
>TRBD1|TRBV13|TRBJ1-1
TGTGCCAGCAGCAAGGGTTCCGGGACAGGCGTTGAAGCTTTCTTT
CASSKGSGTGVEAFF
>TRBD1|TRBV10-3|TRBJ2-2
TGTGCCATCCCCCGACAGGGGGCAGTGGCCGGGGAGCTGTTTTTT
CAIPRQGAVAGELFF
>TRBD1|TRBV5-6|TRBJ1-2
TGTGCCAGCAGCCCGATTGACAGGGGAGAGGGCTACACCTTC
CASSPIDRGEGYTF
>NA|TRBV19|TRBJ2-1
TGTGCCAGTAGGGGGGACTGGCAAAGATACAATGAGCAGTTCTTC
CASRGDWQRYNEQFF
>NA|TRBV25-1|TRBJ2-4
TGTGCCACCGAACTAAATTACATTCAGTACTTC
CATELNYIQYF
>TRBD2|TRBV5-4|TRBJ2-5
TGTGCCAGCAGCCAGAAACTAGCGGGGGAAGAGACCCAGTACTTC
CASSQKLAGEETQYF
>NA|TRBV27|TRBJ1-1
TGTGCCAGCAGTCCGCGAAGTCTGATTTCGTCGGACACTGAAGCTTTCTTT
CASSPRSLISSDTEAFF
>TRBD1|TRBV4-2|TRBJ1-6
TGTGCCAGCAGCCGCCGGGGGGGGGACAGCTCCTATAATTCACCCCTCCACTTT
CASSRRGGDSSYNSPLHF